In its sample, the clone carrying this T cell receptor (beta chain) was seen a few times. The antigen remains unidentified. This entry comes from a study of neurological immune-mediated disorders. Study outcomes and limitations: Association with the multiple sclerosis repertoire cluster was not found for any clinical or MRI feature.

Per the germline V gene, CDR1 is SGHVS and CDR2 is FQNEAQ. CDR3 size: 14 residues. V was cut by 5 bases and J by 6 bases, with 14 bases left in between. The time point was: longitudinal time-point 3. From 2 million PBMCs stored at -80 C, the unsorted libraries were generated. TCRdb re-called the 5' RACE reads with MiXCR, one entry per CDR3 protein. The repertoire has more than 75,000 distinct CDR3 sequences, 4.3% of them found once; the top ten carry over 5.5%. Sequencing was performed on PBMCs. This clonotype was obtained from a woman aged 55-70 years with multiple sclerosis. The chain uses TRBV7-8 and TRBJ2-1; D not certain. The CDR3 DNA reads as TGTGCCAGCAGCCCTCCCCTCGTTGCCAATGAGCAGTTCTTC. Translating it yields CASSPPLVANEQFF.